This T cell receptor (beta chain) was recorded in a study of cytomegalovirus exposure and HLA in healthy donors. The germline V gene has CDR1 MNHNS and CDR2 SASEGT. The CDR3 totals 15 residues. V was cut by 4 bases and J by 1 base, with 13 bases left in between. As concerns this clone: Its specificity is unknown.

PCR amplification relied on 60 Vbeta primers (plus 13 Jbeta primers). Sequencing was performed with immunoSEQ multiplex PCR; in TCRdb, only in-frame clones are kept and a portion is missing. The sample has approximately 100,000 clones, under 90% seen once; the top ten hold roughly 2.3%. Study results and limitations: Across all donors, roughly uniform sequencing depth was an assumption of the presence/absence analyses. Later analysis placed DRB1 highest and HLA-C lowest in TCR association rates, which differed by HLA locus. In vitro experiments confirmed that a few CMV-associated chains were specific for CMV antigens.

The gene calls are TRBV6-1 and TRBJ1-1, with a tentative D call TRBD1 (5 bases). The sample taken for sequencing was PBMCs. The clonotype was recovered from a woman aged 30 to 39 in good health and CMV-seronegative. CDR3: CASSAEQASNTEAFF. The DNA for the CDR3 is TGTGCCAGCAGTGCCGAACAGGCCTCGAACACTGAAGCTTTCTTT.